This section outlines one T cell receptor beta chain sequence together with its context. Its antigen is currently unknown. This specimen belongs to a study of shared clonotypes between healthy human individuals. Study details: Two women and three men aged 18 to 49 made up the donors. Whole-study results and caveats: Naive subsets tended to show greater estimated richness than memory subsets.

Several immunoSEQ 96-well plates shared each subset's DNA, each plate a replicate. Generated by immunoSEQ multiplex PCR, the TCRdb table keeps only in-frame clones and is missing some. The sample has about 2.1 million clones, just under 95% seen once. The CDR3 length is 13 residues. The germline V gene has CDR1 SQVTM and CDR2 ANQGSEA. V was cut by 6 bases and J by 4 bases, with 16 bases left in between. Cells designated naive CD8 were CD45RO-negative and were positively selected for CCR7, with terminally differentiated effector memory CD45RA+ cells excluded. Sequencing used naive CD8+ T cells from PBMCs. The sequence came from a man younger than 30 in good health. Some clones in this sample may be carry-over from other donors' samples. The rearrangement uses TRBV29-1 and TRBJ2-7; D tentatively reads TRBD1 or TRBD2 (7 bases each). The CDR3 loop is CSVGGGGGYEQYF. As DNA, the CDR3 is TGCAGCGTAGGGGGCGGGGGAGGTTACGAGCAGTACTTC.